The 10 T cell receptor beta chains reported below all come from one sample, sequenced in a study of shared clonotypes between healthy human individuals. The method was immunoSEQ multiplex PCR; TCRdb's version includes in-frame clones alone and lacks a portion of them. The table shows around 2.5 million clones, with under 95% occurring only once. The sequenced sample consisted of naive CD4+ T cells from PBMCs. Subset noted: CD45RA+ positively selected. The receptor set was obtained from a man in his late teens or twenties in good health. Some clones in this sample may be carry-over from other donors' samples.

The chain employs TRBV12-5 and TRBJ2-2; D perhaps matches TRBD2 (5 bases). V lost 0 bases, J lost 4 bases, and 12 bases lay in between. This CDR3 contains 16 residues. Germline V gene data show CDR1 as LGHNT and CDR2 as FRNRAP. The CDR3 DNA is TGTGCTAGTGGTTTGGTTACCGGGGTGGTCACCGGGGAGCTGTTTTTT. Encoded protein: CASGLVTGVVTGELFF.

The chain is built from TRBV9 and TRBJ1-2, with TRBD1 identical over 9 bases. CDR1 and CDR2 from the germline V gene are SGDLS and YYNGEE. This CDR3 contains 14 residues. V gave up 3 bases and J gave up 7 bases; unmatched junction bases: 7. DNA for the CDR3: TGTGCCAGCAGCGGGACCGGGACAGGGTTTGGCTACACCTTC. Translating it yields CASSGTGTGFGYTF.

This sequence joins TRBV20-1 and TRBJ2-7, with a weak D call TRBD1 (6 bases). Trimming stripped 7 bases from V and 3 bases from J, with 10 bases between. This CDR3 has 11 amino acids. Germline values: CDR1 DFQATT, CDR2 SNEGSKA (reference sequence). CDR3 sequence: CSDWTDYEQYF. In DNA form, the CDR3 reads TGCAGTGATTGGACAGACTACGAGCAGTACTTC.

V gene TRBV9 combines with J gene TRBJ1-5; 8 bases agree with TRBD1. The length of the CDR3 is 18 residues. CDR1 and CDR2 (germline): SGDLS, YYNGEE. After removal of 3 bases from V and 1 base from J, the junction contained 12 bases not matched to a gene. For the CDR3, the DNA is TGTGCCAGCAGCGCCTCGGACAGGGACCAGGGGAGCAATCAGCCCCAGCATTTT. Encoded protein: CASSASDRDQGSNQPQHF.

The gene calls are TRBV4-1 and TRBJ2-7; either TRBD1 or TRBD2 may fit D (5 bases each). The CDR3 runs 14 residues. CDR1 is MGHRA, CDR2 YSYEKL, per germline. Trimming pared 0 bases from V and 6 bases from J, leaving 12 bases between. CDR3 amino acids: CASSQESRGTEQYF. The CDR3 DNA reads as TGCGCCAGCAGCCAAGAAAGCAGAGGGACCGAGCAGTACTTC.

The rearrangement links TRBV6-6 to TRBJ1-2; possible D gene TRBD1, 6 bases. The V end was cut by 5 bases, the J end by 5 bases, with 18 bases between. Germline lookup yields CDR1 MNHNY and CDR2 SVGAGI (reference sequence). The CDR3 contains 15 residues. This CDR3 reads CASSRGAGIGYGYTF. In nucleotides, the CDR3 is TGTGCCAGCAGTCGGGGGGCCGGTATAGGGTATGGCTACACCTTC.

The genes are TRBV28 and TRBJ2-2; D may be TRBD2 (5 bases). V lost 3 bases and J 7 bases, leaving 12 bases between the germline ends. From germline, CDR1 is MDHEN and CDR2 SYDVKM. The CDR3 is 14 residues long. CDR3 in amino acids: CASSFWTLGGELFF. CDR3 bases: TGTGCCAGCAGTTTCTGGACTCTCGGCGGGGAGCTGTTTTTT.

CDR3 sequence: CASRGQGKGEQYF. As DNA, the CDR3 is TGTGCCAGTCGGGGACAGGGGAAAGGCGAGCAGTACTTC. The chain recombines TRBV7-8 with TRBJ2-7; TRBD1 agrees at 10 bases. CDR1 and CDR2 (germline): SGHVS, FQNEAQ. CDR3 length equals 13 residues. V gave up 9 bases and J gave up 6 bases; unmatched junction bases: 8.

The chain carries TRBV5-4 and TRBJ1-2, with TRBD1 matching 12 bases. The germline V gene has CDR1 SGHNT and CDR2 YYREEE (reference sequence). CDR3 size: 15 residues. Trimming took 4 bases from V and 3 from J; bases not matched to a gene: 4. In nucleotides, the CDR3 is TGTGCCAGCAGCGGGGGGACAGGGGGCTACTATGGCTACACCTTC. Its protein product is CASSGGTGGYYGYTF. Combining the CDR3 with reference TRBV5-4 and TRBJ1-2 gives the whole variable domain ETGVTQSPTHLIKTRGQQVTLRCSSQSGHNTVSWYQQALGQGPQFIFQYYREEENGRGNFPPRFSGLQFPNYSSELNVNALELDDSALYLCASSGGTGGYYGYTFGSGTRLTVV.

The chain uses TRBV5-5 and TRBJ1-1, with a possible D match to TRBD1 (6 bases). The CDR3 extends over 15 amino acids. Germline-derived CDR1 and CDR2 are SGHKS and YYEKEE (reference sequence). Trimming removed 0 bases at V and 4 bases at J, with 13 bases between. The CDR3 DNA is TGTGCCAGCAGCTTGGAACAGGGTCTTATCACTGAAGCTTTCTTT. Its translation: CASSLEQGLITEAFF.